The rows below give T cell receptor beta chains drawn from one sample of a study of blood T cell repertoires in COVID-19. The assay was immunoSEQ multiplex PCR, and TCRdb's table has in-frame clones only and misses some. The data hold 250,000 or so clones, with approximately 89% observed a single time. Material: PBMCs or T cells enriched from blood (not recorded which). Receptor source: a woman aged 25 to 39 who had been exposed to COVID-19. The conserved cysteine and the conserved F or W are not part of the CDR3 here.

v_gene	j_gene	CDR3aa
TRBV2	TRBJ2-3	ASSRDLLTDTQY
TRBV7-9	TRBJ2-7	ASSWDREFEQY
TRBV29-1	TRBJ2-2	SVVIVLAGALTGELF
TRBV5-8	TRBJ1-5	ASSPRTGGNQPQH
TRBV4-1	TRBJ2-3	ASSQESPTDTQY
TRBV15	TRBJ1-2	ATSRVMGQGAVYGYT
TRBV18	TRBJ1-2	ASSPLAGSDLTNYGYT
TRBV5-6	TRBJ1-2	ASSLVGTGGRGYT
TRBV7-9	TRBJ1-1	ASSFIRQTEAF
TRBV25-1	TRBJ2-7	ASSDSGRGYEQY
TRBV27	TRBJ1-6	ASSFREGSSPLH
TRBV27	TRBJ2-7	ASTHLGEGRTYEQY
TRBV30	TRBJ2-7	AWASTGGSRGEQY
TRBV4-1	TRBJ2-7	ASSLRLAGGGHEQY
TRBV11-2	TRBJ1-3	ASSLISPGGNTIY
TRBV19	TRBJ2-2	RPRELTGELF
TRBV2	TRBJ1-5	ASTRGGSNQPQH
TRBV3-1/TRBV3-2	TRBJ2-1	ASSQPGGDNEQF
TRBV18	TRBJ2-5	ASSPLRGAPKETQY
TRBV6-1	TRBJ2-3	ASSEWTTSTDTQY
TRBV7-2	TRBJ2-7	ASSLEAGGYEQY
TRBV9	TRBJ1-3	ASSVAFSEYTGNTIY
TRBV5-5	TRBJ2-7	ASSGGGLAISYEQY
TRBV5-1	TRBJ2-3	ASSPRQATSTDTQY
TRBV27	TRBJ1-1	ASSLGAVSEAF
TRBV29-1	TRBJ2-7	SVEDGIYEQY
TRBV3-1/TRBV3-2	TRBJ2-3	TSSQEVPGTDTQY
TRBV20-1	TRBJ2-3	SALRDTQY
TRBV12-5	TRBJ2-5	ASGLGQGGETQY
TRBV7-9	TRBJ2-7	ASSSTREQY
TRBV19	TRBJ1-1	ASSIFGVEDTEAF
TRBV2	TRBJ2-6	ASRQAINVLT
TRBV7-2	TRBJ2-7	ASSFRETAYEQY
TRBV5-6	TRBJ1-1	ASSLDRRAEAF
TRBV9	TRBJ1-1	ASSSGTANTEAF
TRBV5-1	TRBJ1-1	ASKRTGMNTEAF